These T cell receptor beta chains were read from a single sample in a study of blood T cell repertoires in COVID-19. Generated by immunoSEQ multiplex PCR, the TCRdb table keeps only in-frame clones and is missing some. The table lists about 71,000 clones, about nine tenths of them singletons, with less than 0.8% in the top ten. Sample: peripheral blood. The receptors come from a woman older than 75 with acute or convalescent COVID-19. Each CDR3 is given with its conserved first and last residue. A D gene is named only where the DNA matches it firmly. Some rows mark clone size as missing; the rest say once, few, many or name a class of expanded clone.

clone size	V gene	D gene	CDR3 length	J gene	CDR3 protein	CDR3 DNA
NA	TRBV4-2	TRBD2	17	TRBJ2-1	CASSPERRTSGGLEQFF	TGTGCCAGCAGCCCTGAGCGCCGGACTAGCGGGGGGCTTGAGCAGTTCTTC
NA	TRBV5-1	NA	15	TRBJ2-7	CASSSTTTGSYEQYF	TGCGCCAGCAGCTCCACCACGACAGGCTCCTACGAGCAGTACTTC
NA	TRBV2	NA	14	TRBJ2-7	CASSSSSDSYEQYF	TGTGCCAGCTCTTCATCTAGCGACTCCTACGAGCAGTACTTC
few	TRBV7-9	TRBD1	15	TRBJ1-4	CASSRTGTGAEKLFF	TGTGCCAGCAGCAGGACCGGGACAGGGGCTGAAAAACTGTTTTTT
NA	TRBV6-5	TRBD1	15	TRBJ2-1	CASSYSGTGGEEQFF	TGTGCCAGCAGTTACTCGGGGACAGGGGGCGAAGAGCAGTTCTTC
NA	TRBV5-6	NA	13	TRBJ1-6	CASSLGQNSPLHF	TGTGCCAGCAGCTTGGGACAGAATTCACCCCTCCACTTT
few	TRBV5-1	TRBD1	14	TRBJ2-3	CASSWDRFTDTQYF	TGCGCCAGCAGCTGGGACAGGTTCACAGATACGCAGTATTTT
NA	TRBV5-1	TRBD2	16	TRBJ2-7	CASSLGASGNSYEQYF	TGCGCCAGCAGCTTGGGGGCTAGCGGAAATTCCTACGAGCAGTACTTC
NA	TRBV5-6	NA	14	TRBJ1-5	CASSSRQPGQPQHF	TGTGCCAGCAGCTCCCGACAGCCCGGGCAGCCCCAGCATTTT
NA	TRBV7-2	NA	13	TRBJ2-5	CASSRDNQETQYF	TGTGCCAGCAGTCGGGACAACCAAGAGACCCAGTACTTC
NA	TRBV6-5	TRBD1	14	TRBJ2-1	CASSLRQGRSEQFF	TGTGCCAGCAGTTTGCGACAGGGGCGCAGTGAGCAGTTCTTC
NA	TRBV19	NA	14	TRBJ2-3	CASSFRQAPDTQYF	TGTGCCAGTAGTTTCCGACAGGCCCCAGATACGCAGTATTTT
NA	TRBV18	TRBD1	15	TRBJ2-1	CASSPPGTAYNEQFF	TGTGCCAGCTCACCACCAGGGACAGCCTACAATGAGCAGTTCTTC
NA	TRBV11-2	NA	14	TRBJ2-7	CASSLGGGTYEQYF	TGTGCCAGCAGCTTGGGTGGGGGGACCTACGAGCAGTACTTC
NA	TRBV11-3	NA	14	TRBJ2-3	CASSPRAGTDTQYF	TGTGCCAGCAGCCCCAGGGCAGGCACAGATACGCAGTATTTT
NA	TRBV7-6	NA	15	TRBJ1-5	CASSLEQGFNQPQHF	TGTGCCAGCAGCTTAGAACAGGGTTTCAATCAGCCCCAGCATTTT
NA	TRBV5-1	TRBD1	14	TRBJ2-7	CASSPATGTYEQYF	TGCGCCAGCAGCCCTGCGACAGGGACCTACGAGCAGTACTTC
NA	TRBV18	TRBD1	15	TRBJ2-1	CASSTQGQGSNEQFF	TGTGCCAGCTCAACCCAGGGACAGGGGTCAAATGAGCAGTTCTTC
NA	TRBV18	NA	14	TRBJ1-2	CASSPLVTGYGYTF	TGTGCCAGCTCACCACTCGTGACAGGATATGGCTACACCTTC
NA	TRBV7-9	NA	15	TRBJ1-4	CASSLGASVNEKLFF	TGTGCCAGCAGCTTAGGTGCCAGCGTCAATGAAAAACTGTTTTTT
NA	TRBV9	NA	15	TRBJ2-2	CASSVGPRGSGELFF	TGTGCCAGCAGCGTAGGGCCCAGGGGATCCGGGGAGCTGTTTTTT
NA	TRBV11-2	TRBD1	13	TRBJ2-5	CASSTGGQETQYF	TGTGCCAGCAGCACAGGGGGGCAAGAGACCCAGTACTTC
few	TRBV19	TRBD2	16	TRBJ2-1	CASSTSSGRARDEQFF	TGTGCCAGTAGTACATCTAGCGGGAGGGCCAGGGATGAGCAGTTCTTC
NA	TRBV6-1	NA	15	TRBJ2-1	CASSEGTVSYNEQFF	TGTGCCAGCAGTGAAGGGACTGTATCCTACAATGAGCAGTTCTTC
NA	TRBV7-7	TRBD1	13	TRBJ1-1	CASSPGQGFEAFF	TGTGCCAGCAGCCCAGGACAGGGGTTTGAAGCTTTCTTT
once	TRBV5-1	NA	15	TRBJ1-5	CASSPDGRNNQPQHF	TGCGCCAGCAGCCCGGATGGGAGGAATAATCAGCCCCAGCATTTT
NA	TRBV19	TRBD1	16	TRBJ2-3	CASTSRPGQGGDTQYF	TGTGCCAGTACCTCGCGACCGGGACAGGGGGGAGATACGCAGTATTTT
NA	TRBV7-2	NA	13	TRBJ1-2	CASSFGTNYGYTF	TGTGCCAGCAGCTTCGGTACTAACTATGGCTACACCTTC
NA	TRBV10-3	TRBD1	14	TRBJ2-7	CAISGTGQGYEQYF	TGTGCCATCAGTGGGACGGGACAGGGCTACGAGCAGTACTTC
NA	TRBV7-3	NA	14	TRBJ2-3	CASSLVAQGDTQYF	TGTGCCAGCAGTCTAGTGGCCCAAGGAGATACGCAGTATTTT
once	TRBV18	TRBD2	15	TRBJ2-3	CASSPAGGRKDTQYF	TGTGCCAGCTCACCAGCGGGGGGGCGGAAAGATACGCAGTATTTT
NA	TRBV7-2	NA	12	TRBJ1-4	CASSFARGKLFF	TGTGCCAGCAGCTTCGCCAGGGGAAAACTGTTTTTT
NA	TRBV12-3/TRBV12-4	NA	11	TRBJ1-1	CASSQGRGAFF	TGTGCCAGCAGTCAGGGCAGGGGAGCTTTCTTT
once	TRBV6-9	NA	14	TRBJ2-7	CASSYWEPFYEQYF	TGTGCCAGCAGTTATTGGGAGCCATTCTACGAGCAGTACTTC
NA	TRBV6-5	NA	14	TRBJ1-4	CASSSRATNEKLFF	TGTGCCAGCAGTTCTCGGGCAACTAATGAAAAACTGTTTTTT
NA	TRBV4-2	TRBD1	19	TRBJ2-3	CASSQDRLIGQGGTDTQYF	TGTGCCAGCAGCCAAGATCGTCTTATAGGACAGGGAGGCACAGATACGCAGTATTTT
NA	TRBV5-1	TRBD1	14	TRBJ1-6	CASSPGQANSPLHF	TGCGCCAGCAGCCCGGGACAGGCAAATTCACCCCTCCACTTT
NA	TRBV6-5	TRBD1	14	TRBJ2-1	CASSRDSNNNEQFF	TGTGCCAGCTCCCGGGACAGTAATAACAATGAGCAGTTCTTC
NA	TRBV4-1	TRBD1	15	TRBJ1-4	CASSQGDRAGGKLFF	TGCGCCAGCAGCCAAGGAGACAGGGCGGGGGGAAAACTGTTTTTT
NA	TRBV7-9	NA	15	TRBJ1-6	CASSLSQTTDSPLHF	TGTGCCAGCAGCTTATCTCAGACTACTGATTCACCCCTCCACTTT
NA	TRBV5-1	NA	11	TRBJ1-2	CASSSDYGYTF	TGCGCCAGCAGTTCCGACTATGGCTACACCTTC
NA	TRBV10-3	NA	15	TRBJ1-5	CAISRELSENQPQHF	TGTGCCATATCCCGGGAACTTTCAGAAAACCAGCCCCAGCATTTT
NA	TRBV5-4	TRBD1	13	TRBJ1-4	CASSSGTDEKLFF	TGTGCCAGCAGCTCCGGGACAGACGAAAAACTGTTTTTT
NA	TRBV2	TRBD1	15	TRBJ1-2	CASTGTGGGIYGYTF	TGTGCCAGCACCGGGACAGGGGGCGGAATCTATGGCTACACCTTC
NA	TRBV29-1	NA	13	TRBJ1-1	CSVGGQGNTEAFF	TGCAGCGTTGGGGGGCAAGGGAACACTGAAGCTTTCTTT
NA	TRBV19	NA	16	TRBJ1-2	CASSIEGGRRYYGYTF	TGTGCCAGTAGTATTGAGGGGGGGCGAAGGTACTATGGCTACACCTTC
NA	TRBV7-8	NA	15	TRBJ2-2	CASSLLGQGTGELFF	TGTGCCAGCAGCTTATTGGGACAAGGCACCGGGGAGCTGTTTTTT
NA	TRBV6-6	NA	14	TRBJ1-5	CASSYSDRNQPQHF	TGTGCCAGCAGTTACTCCGACAGAAATCAGCCCCAGCATTTT
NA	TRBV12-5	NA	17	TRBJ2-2	CASGLPPTEKNTGELFF	TGTGCTAGTGGTTTGCCACCCACAGAAAAGAACACCGGGGAGCTGTTTTTT
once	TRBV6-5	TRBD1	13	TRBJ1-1	CASNDRDNTEAFF	TGTGCCAGCAACGACAGGGATAACACTGAAGCTTTCTTT
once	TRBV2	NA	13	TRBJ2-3	CASRGGGTDTQYF	TGTGCCAGCAGAGGCGGAGGAACAGATACGCAGTATTTT
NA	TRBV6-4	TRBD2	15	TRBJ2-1	CASSSSGGAYNEQFF	TGTGCCAGCAGTTCGAGCGGGGGGGCCTACAATGAGCAGTTCTTC
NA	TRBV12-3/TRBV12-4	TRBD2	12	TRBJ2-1	CASSFAGGEQFF	TGTGCCAGCAGTTTTGCGGGGGGCGAGCAGTTCTTC
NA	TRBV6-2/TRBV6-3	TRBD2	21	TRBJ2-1	CASSYPSHQPTSGGSYNEQFF	TGTGCCAGCAGTTACCCTTCCCATCAACCGACTAGCGGGGGCTCCTACAATGAGCAGTTCTTC
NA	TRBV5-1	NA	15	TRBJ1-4	CASSKQTATNEKLFF	TGCGCCAGCAGCAAGCAGACTGCAACTAATGAAAAACTGTTTTTT